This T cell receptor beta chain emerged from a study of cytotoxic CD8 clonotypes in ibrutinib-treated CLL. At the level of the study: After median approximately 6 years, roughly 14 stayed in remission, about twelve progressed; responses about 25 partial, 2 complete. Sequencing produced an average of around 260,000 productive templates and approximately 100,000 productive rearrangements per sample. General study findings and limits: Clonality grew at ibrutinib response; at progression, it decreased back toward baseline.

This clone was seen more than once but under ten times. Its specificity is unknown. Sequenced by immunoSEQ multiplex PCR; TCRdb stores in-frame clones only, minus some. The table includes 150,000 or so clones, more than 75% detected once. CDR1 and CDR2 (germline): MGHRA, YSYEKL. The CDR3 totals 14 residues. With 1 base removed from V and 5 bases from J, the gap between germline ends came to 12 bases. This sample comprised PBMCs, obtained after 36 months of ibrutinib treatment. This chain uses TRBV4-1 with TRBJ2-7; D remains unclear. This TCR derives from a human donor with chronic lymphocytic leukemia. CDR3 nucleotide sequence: TGCGCCAGCAGCCAAGTGTTACGGGTTGACGAGCAGTACTTC. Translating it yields CASSQVLRVDEQYF.